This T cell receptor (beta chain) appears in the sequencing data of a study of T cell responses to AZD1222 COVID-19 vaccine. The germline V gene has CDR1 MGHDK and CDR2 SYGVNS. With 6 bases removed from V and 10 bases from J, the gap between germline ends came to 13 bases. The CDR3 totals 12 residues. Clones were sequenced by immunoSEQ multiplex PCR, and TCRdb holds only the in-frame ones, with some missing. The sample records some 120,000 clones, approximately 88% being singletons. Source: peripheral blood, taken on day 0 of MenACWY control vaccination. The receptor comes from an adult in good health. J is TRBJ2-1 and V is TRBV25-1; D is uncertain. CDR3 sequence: CASRDRMGEQFF. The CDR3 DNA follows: TGTGCCAGCAGGGACCGTATGGGCGAGCAGTTCTTC.